A selection of T cell receptor beta chains follows, all from one sample in a study of metastatic and nonmetastatic thyroid tumors. TCRdb used MiXCR to call clones anew from the PCR reads. The sample yields about 35,000 clones, less than 30% seen once. Sequencing input: blood. All receptors come from a female donor with papillary thyroid cancer or a benign thyroid nodule (not recorded which). Some clones in this sample may be carry-over from other donors' samples. Both conserved end residues are trimmed from each CDR3. Each record gives: D gene, V gene, CDR3 protein. The D gene is left open where the match is weak.

D: TRBD1
V: TRBV30
CDR3: AWSVRDRDNSPLH

D: TRBD1
V: TRBV4-1
CDR3: ASSTASGTDYNEQF

D: .
V: TRBV3-2
CDR3: ASTVSVGGLVYEQF

D: TRBD1
V: TRBV12-3/TRBV12-4
CDR3: ASSSRQGDSEQY

D: .
V: TRBV15
CDR3: ATSFRDDPYNEQF

D: TRBD2
V: TRBV6-5
CDR3: AISYSGLEAVELF

D: .
V: TRBV20-1
CDR3: SAGSGTEAGTFSYGYT

D: .
V: TRBV6-1
CDR3: ASSEGGGGGGYEQY

D: .
V: TRBV6-1
CDR3: ASSRETGCVHTGELF

D: .
V: TRBV28
CDR3: ASSLRPQGRVPQY

D: .
V: TRBV4-1
CDR3: ASRSRDNSNQPQH

D: TRBD1
V: TRBV28
CDR3: ASSRVGGLTGELF

D: .
V: TRBV3-1
CDR3: ASSQVGTPDGEQY

D: .
V: TRBV7-3
CDR3: ASSLSPGYTGELF

D: .
V: TRBV7-6
CDR3: ASSATWGITYYGYT

D: TRBD1
V: TRBV20-1
CDR3: SASGQGMKPQH

D: .
V: TRBV6-1
CDR3: ASRMGTDTQY

D: TRBD1
V: TRBV7-8
CDR3: ASSLEHGQGVAGTQY